A single sample gave rise to the 22 T cell receptor beta chains below, sequenced in a study of cytomegalovirus exposure and HLA in healthy donors. PCR amplification relied on 60 Vbeta primers (plus 13 Jbeta primers). The data were produced by immunoSEQ multiplex PCR, yet TCRdb's version contains in-frame clones alone and is incomplete. In the table there are roughly 200,000 clones, 70% to 85% of which are singletons. Sequencing was carried out using PBMCs. The source of these receptors is a woman in her forties in good health and CMV-seronegative.

The chain combines TRBV5-1 with TRBJ2-5, with a weak D call TRBD2 (5 bases). Judging by the DNA end, TRBJ2-7 fits better; the J call may be wrong. The CDR3 consists of 18 residues. Per germline, CDR1 SGHRS and CDR2 YFSETQ. The CDR3 sequence: CASSAGMLRARESYEQYF. CDR3 DNA sequence: TGCGCCAGCAGCGCTGGAATGTTGCGGGCAAGGGAATCCTACGAGCAGTACTTC.

Note on this clone: This sample also contains other DNA sequences that code for the same CDR3. This chain links TRBV5-4 with TRBJ1-1; weak D call: TRBD1 (5 bases). With 0 bases removed from V and 1 base from J, the gap between germline ends came to 7 bases. Germline CDR1 is SGHNT and CDR2 is YYREEE (reference sequence). The CDR3 is 14 residues long. The CDR3 is CASSLAGGNTEAFF. CDR3 sequence (DNA): TGTGCCAGCAGCTTGGCGGGGGGGAACACTGAAGCTTTCTTT.

This chain uses TRBV2 with TRBJ1-3, with D unclear. V was shortened by 6 bases and J by 2 bases, with 14 bases between the two germline ends. The CDR3 covers 15 residues. Germline V lookup: CDR1 SNHLY, CDR2 FYNNEI. The CDR3 spells CASSTNNGAGNTIYF. The CDR3 nucleotides are TGTGCCAGCAGCACCAACAACGGGGCTGGAAACACCATATATTTT. Complete variable domain (other parts from reference TRBV2 and TRBJ1-3): EPEVTQTPSHQVTQMGQEVILRCVPISNHLYFYWYRQILGQKVEFLVSFYNNEISEKSEIFDDQFSVERPDGSNFTLKIRSTKLEDSAMYFCASSTNNGAGNTIYFGEGSWLTVV.

The chain couples TRBV30 to TRBJ2-4; D possibly corresponds to TRBD1 (6 bases). This CDR3 has 14 residues. The germline V gene has CDR1 GTSNPN and CDR2 SVGIG (reference sequence). With 5 bases removed from V and 2 bases from J, the gap between germline ends came to 13 bases. The CDR3 region has the DNA TGTGCCTGGTCGCCCCGGGACACCAAAAACATTCAGTACTTC. Translated, it gives CAWSPRDTKNIQYF.

A few counts support this clone. In DNA form, the CDR3 reads TGTGCCAGCATTCAGGAACGGAATTACGAGCAGTACTTC. Translated, it gives CASIQERNYEQYF. This rearrangement joins TRBV6-1 to TRBJ2-7; D is ambiguous. CDR3 length equals 13 residues. Trimming shortened V by 7 bases and J by 4 bases, and 14 bases separated the two germline ends. The germline gives CDR1 MNHNS, CDR2 SASEGT.

This chain joins TRBV5-1 and TRBJ1-2; D gene ambiguous. V shed 3 bases and J shed 4 bases, with 13 bases lying between them. This CDR3 has 14 amino acids. Germline values: CDR1 SGHRS, CDR2 YFSETQ. The CDR3 DNA is TGCGCCAGCAGCTCTTCGGAGGGAGGCTATGGCTACACCTTC. It codes for CASSSSEGGYGYTF. Full variable domain (rest looked up from reference TRBV5-1 and TRBJ1-2): KAGVTQTPRYLIKTRGQQVTLSCSPISGHRSVSWYQQTPGQGLQFLFEYFSETQRNKGNFPGRFSGRQFSNSRSEMNVSTLELGDSALYLCASSSSEGGYGYTFGSGTRLTVV.

This chain connects TRBV4-2 to TRBJ1-5; 8 bases align to TRBD1. Germline V lookup: CDR1 LGHNA, CDR2 YNFKEQ. This CDR3 is built from 15 residues. V was pared by 3 bases and J by 8 bases, with 9 bases of the junction left unmatched. CDR3 in DNA: TGTGCCAGCAGCCAGACCCGGGACAGGAGCAAGCCCCAGCATTTT. It is translated as CASSQTRDRSKPQHF.

This clone was detected once. The rearrangement uses TRBV6-1 and TRBJ2-2; D unclear. This CDR3 has 16 amino acids. The germline V gene has CDR1 MNHNS and CDR2 SASEGT. Trimming removed 0 bases at V and 3 bases at J, with 11 bases between. This CDR3 is CASSEAPRTYTGELFF. Written as DNA, the CDR3 is TGTGCCAGCAGTGAAGCCCCCAGAACCTACACCGGGGAGCTGTTTTTT.

The gene calls are TRBV9 and TRBJ1-6; 10 bases line up with TRBD1. The CDR3 has 17 amino acids. The V gene end was trimmed by 1 base and the J gene end by 10 bases; junction bases not matched to a gene: 11. Per germline, CDR1 SGDLS and CDR2 YYNGEE. CDR3 loop: CASSVRGQGSLGSPLHF. In nucleotides, the CDR3 is TGTGCCAGCAGCGTACGGGGACAGGGGTCGCTTGGGTCACCCCTCCACTTT.

This rearrangement joins TRBV5-1 to TRBJ2-7, with 8 bases that match TRBD1. This CDR3 is built from 14 residues. V trimming: 0 bases; J trimming: 6 bases; junction bases outside the gene matches: 5. Per the germline V gene, CDR1 is SGHRS and CDR2 is YFSETQ. The CDR3: CASSLGQGSSEQYF. CDR3 in DNA: TGCGCCAGCAGCTTGGGACAGGGGTCATCCGAGCAGTACTTC.

This chain uses TRBV6-5 with TRBJ2-1; 9 nucleotides align to TRBD1. V gave up 7 bases and J gave up 6 bases; unmatched junction bases: 4. Looked up from germline, CDR1 is MNHEY and CDR2 is SVGAGI. The CDR3 runs 13 residues. CDR3 loop: CASNLQGANEQFF. The CDR3 nucleotides are TGTGCCAGCAACCTACAGGGGGCCAATGAGCAGTTCTTC.

This CDR3 is CASSRDRLAYEQYF. The CDR3 DNA reads as TGTGCCAGCAGTCGGGACAGGTTAGCCTACGAGCAGTACTTC. V and J are TRBV6-5 and TRBJ2-7; TRBD1 aligns across 8 bases. Germline V gene data show CDR1 as MNHEY and CDR2 as SVGAGI. There are 14 residues in the CDR3. V dropped 5 bases and J dropped 2; count of bases not matched to a gene: 5.

The rearrangement uses TRBV6-5 and TRBJ1-5; 10 positions agree with TRBD1. Germline V gene data show CDR1 as MNHEY and CDR2 as SVGAGI. V lost 10 bases and J lost 3; bases outside the gene matches: 3. This CDR3 region has 13 residues. The CDR3 reads CATGQGNNQPQHF. The CDR3 nucleotides read TGTGCCACGGGACAGGGGAACAATCAGCCCCAGCATTTT.

The rearrangement links TRBV30 to TRBJ1-1; 10 bases are shared with TRBD1. CDR3 length: 14 amino acids. Trimming cost V 2 bases and J 4 bases; bases outside gene matches: 4. Germline assignment: CDR1 GTSNPN and CDR2 SVGIG (reference sequence). DNA for the CDR3: TGTGCCTGGAGTAAGACAGGGGGCATCACTGAAGCTTTCTTT. It encodes CAWSKTGGITEAFF.

The chain employs TRBV7-9 and TRBJ1-1; 7 bases are a match to TRBD1. Looked up from germline, CDR1 is SEHNR and CDR2 is FQNEAQ (reference sequence). The CDR3 loop spans 16 amino acids. Germline trimming cut 1 base from V and 3 bases from J; bases unmatched to any gene: 8. The DNA of the CDR3 is TGTGCCAGCAGCTTAGGGGACAGCCGAAGGTACACTGAAGCTTTCTTT. Protein sequence: CASSLGDSRRYTEAFF.

Notes on this clone: This same CDR3 is encoded by further DNA sequences in the sample. The V call is TRBV5-1, the J call TRBJ2-5; 7 bases are a match to TRBD2. Germline values: CDR1 SGHRS, CDR2 YFSETQ. V was pared by 0 bases and J by 4 bases, with 6 bases of the junction left unmatched. The CDR3 consists of 15 residues. The CDR3 nucleotides are TGCGCCAGCAGCTTGGTGGGCGGGGGAGGAGAGACCCAGTACTTC. Encoded protein: CASSLVGGGGETQYF.

V is TRBV4-1 and J is TRBJ2-6, with 7 bases identical to TRBD1. Germline V CDR1 and CDR2: MGHRA, YSYEKL. The CDR3 covers 16 residues. V lost 7 bases and J lost 2; bases outside the gene matches: 8. The CDR3 bases are TGCGCCAGCACGACAGGGCCGGGCGCTGGGGCCAACGTCCTGACTTTC. Translating it yields CASTTGPGAGANVLTF.

The genes are TRBV7-2 and TRBJ2-1; the match to TRBD2 covers 9 bases. Trimming removed 8 bases from V and 6 bases from J; junction bases left unmatched: 8. This CDR3 has 14 residues. Germline values: CDR1 SGHTA, CDR2 FQGNSA. The CDR3 loop reads CASAGVAGVNEQFF. As DNA, the CDR3 is TGTGCCAGCGCCGGGGTAGCGGGGGTCAATGAGCAGTTCTTC.

The chain joins TRBV4-3 to TRBJ2-2, with D possibly being TRBD2 (7 bases). The CDR3 totals 19 residues. The V end was cut by 0 bases, the J end by 0 bases, with 17 bases between. Germline CDR1 reads LGHNA; CDR2 reads YSLEER. The chain's CDR3 is CASSQDLVTGGANTGELFF. In nucleotides, the CDR3 is TGCGCCAGCAGCCAAGATCTGGTAACGGGGGGCGCGAACACCGGGGAGCTGTTTTTT.

The chain is built from TRBV10-3 and TRBJ1-2; D perhaps matches TRBD1 (6 bases). V shed 0 bases and J shed 8 bases, with 13 bases lying between them. The CDR3 has 14 amino acids. Germline loops: CDR1 ENHRY, CDR2 SYGVKD. This CDR3 reads CAISESTGPKGYTF. The CDR3 DNA follows: TGTGCCATCAGTGAGTCGACAGGCCCTAAGGGCTACACCTTC.

V usage is TRBV7-9 and J usage is TRBJ2-3, with TRBD2 matching 15 bases. The ends lost 5 bases at V and 1 base at J; junction bases unmatched: 7. The CDR3 extends over 18 amino acids. Germline assignment: CDR1 SEHNR and CDR2 FQNEAQ (reference sequence). CDR3 protein: CASSAGLAGGVGTDTQYF. DNA of the CDR3: TGTGCCAGCAGCGCGGGACTAGCGGGGGGAGTAGGCACAGATACGCAGTATTTT. The full variable domain, its missing parts supplied by reference TRBV7-9 and TRBJ2-3, is DTGVSQNPRHKITKRGQNVTFRCDPISEHNRLYWYRQTLGQGPEFLTYFQNEAQLEKSRLLSDRFSAERPKGSFSTLEIQRTEQGDSAMYLCASSAGLAGGVGTDTQYFGPGTRLTVL.

This rearrangement joins TRBV6-1 to TRBJ2-3, with TRBD2 as a possible D gene (6 bases). V was trimmed by 4 bases and J by 6 bases, leaving 11 bases between them. The germline V gene encodes CDR1 MNHNS and CDR2 SASEGT. CDR3 size: 13 residues. CDR3 nucleotide sequence: TGTGCCAGCAGTGCCGGGGGAGCTGATACGCAGTATTTT. Translation: CASSAGGADTQYF.